This TCR beta chain came from a study of blood T cell repertoires in COVID-19. Study-level information: T cells, B-cell-depleted T cells, or PBMCs provided the cDNA or gDNA that served as material.

This CDR3 comprises 14 residues. Germline lookup yields CDR1 SEHNR and CDR2 FQNEAQ (reference sequence). Trimming took 5 bases from V and 6 from J, leaving 13 bases between them. Original processing notes: Nucleated cell number was recorded as an estimate derived from reference gene primer amplification. Produced via immunoSEQ multiplex PCR; TCRdb's table is partial and in-frame only. That table is the source of V, J and clone size, and D and trimming were worked out from the DNA. Of about 100,000 clones in the sample, approximately 90% were seen once. The V call is TRBV7-9, the J call TRBJ2-2, with D possibly being TRBD1 (6 bases). Sequencing was performed on peripheral blood. The receptor's source is a man aged 45-60 years with active COVID-19. CDR3 sequence reads: CASSDRTEPGELFF. CDR3 DNA sequence: TGTGCCAGCAGCGACCGGACAGAACCCGGGGAGCTGTTTTTT.